The clone carrying this TCR beta chain appeared a single time. Use of 60 Vbeta and 13 Jbeta primers characterized the PCR. Profiled with immunoSEQ multiplex PCR; TCRdb holds only in-frame clones, not every one. The table records 120,000 or so clones, 77% of them present only once. These data originate in a study of cytomegalovirus exposure and HLA in healthy donors. The CDR3 consists of 12 residues. Germline CDR1 SGHKS, CDR2 YYEKEE (reference sequence). Trimming cost V 3 bases and J 7 bases, with 10 bases left between them. This TCR came from a human donor in good health. What was sequenced was PBMCs. The chain joins TRBV5-5 to TRBJ1-2; D is undetermined. The CDR3 loop reads CASSSEVGGYTF. CDR3 coding DNA: TGTGCCAGCAGCTCCGAGGTCGGTGGCTACACCTTC.